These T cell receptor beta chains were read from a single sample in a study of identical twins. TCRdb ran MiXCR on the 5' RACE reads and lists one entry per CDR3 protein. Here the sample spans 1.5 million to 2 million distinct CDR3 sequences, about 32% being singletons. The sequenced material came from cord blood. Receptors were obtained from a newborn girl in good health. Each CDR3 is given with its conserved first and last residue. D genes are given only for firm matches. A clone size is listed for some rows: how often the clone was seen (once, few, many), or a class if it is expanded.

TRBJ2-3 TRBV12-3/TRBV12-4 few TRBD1 TGTGCCAGCAGTTTTGGGGACAGGGGGAAATCAGATACGCAGTATTTT CASSFGDRGKSDTQYF
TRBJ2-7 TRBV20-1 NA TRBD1 TGCAGTGCTGGGGACAGGCCACTAGTCGAGCAGTACTTC CSAGDRPLVEQYF
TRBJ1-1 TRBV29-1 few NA TGCAGCGTTGAAGTGGGAGGGTGGAACACTGAAGCTTTCTTT CSVEVGGWNTEAFF
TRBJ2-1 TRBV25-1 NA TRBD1 TGTGCCAGCAGTGACTACCAGGACAGGTCCTACAATGAGCAGTTCTTC CASSDYQDRSYNEQFF
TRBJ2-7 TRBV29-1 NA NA TGCAGCGTTGGCCTAGCTGTAACCTACGAGCAGTACTTC CSVGLAVTYEQYF
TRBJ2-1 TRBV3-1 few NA TGTGCCAGCAGCGTCCGGACTTCTGTGGATGAGCAGTTCTTC CASSVRTSVDEQFF
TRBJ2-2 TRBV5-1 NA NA TGCGCCAGCAGCGCGACAGGCCACAGGGTCACCGGGGAGCTGTTTTTT CASSATGHRVTGELFF
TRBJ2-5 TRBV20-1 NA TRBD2 TGCAGTGCCAGACTAGCGAATGACTACAATGAGCAGTACTTC CSARLANDYNEQYF
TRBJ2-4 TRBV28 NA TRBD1 TGTGCCAGCACGAGGACCACAGGGGGCGTCGTGAAAAACATTCGGTACTTC CASTRTTGGVVKNIRYF
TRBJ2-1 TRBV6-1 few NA TGTGCCAGCAGTGAACAGGGAGGACAGTTCCAATCCCCCAAACTCTACAATGAGCAGTTCTTC CASSEQGGQFQSPKLYNEQFF
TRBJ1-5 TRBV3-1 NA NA TGTGCCAGCAGCCAAGACAGGGTCATCGGGCAGCCCCAGCATTTT CASSQDRVIGQPQHF
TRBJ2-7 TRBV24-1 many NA TGTGCCACCAGTGAAGACACCTACGAGCAGTACTTC CATSEDTYEQYF
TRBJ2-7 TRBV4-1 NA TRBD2 TGCGCCAGCAGCCAACTAGCGGGGGCGCACAATGAGCAGTACTTC CASSQLAGAHNEQYF
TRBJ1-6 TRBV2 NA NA TGTGCCAGCAGTGAAAGCCCTAGACGTGCTCTGAATTCACCCCTCCACTTT CASSESPRRALNSPLHF
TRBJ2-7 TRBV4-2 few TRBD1 TGTGCCAGCAGCCAAGAGACAGGGGTATCCTACGAGCAGTACTTC CASSQETGVSYEQYF
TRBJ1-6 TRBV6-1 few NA TGTGCCAGCAGTGAACAATCCAATTCACCCCTCCACTTT CASSEQSNSPLHF
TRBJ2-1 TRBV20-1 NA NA TGCAGTGCTGAAATAGAGGCTAGTATCCGCAATGAGCAGTTCTTC CSAEIEASIRNEQFF
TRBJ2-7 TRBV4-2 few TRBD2 TGTGCCAGCAGCCAAGAATCGGCTAGCGGGGGGTACGAGCAGTACTTC CASSQESASGGYEQYF
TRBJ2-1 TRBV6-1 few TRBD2 TGTGCCAGCACCGGGACTAGCGGGTCACGGAAGCAGTTCTTC CASTGTSGSRKQFF
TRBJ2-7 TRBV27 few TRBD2 TGTGCCACCAGAAAGCGGGGCCGTCCGAGCTCCTACAATGAGCAGTACTTC CATRKRGRPSSYNEQYF
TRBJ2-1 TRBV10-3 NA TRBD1 TGTGCCATCAGAGGACAGGGAGAGACCCAGTTCTTC CAIRGQGETQFF
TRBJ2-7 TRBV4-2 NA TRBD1 TGTGCCAGCAGCCGCATTGGGGACAGCGCCTACGAGCAGTACTTC CASSRIGDSAYEQYF
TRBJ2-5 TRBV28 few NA TGTGCCAGCAGTTTTACGGCAGCACAAGAGACCCAGTACTTC CASSFTAAQETQYF
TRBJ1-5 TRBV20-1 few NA TGCAGTGCTAGAGTATCCAGGCTCAGGGGAAATAGCAATCAGCCCCAGCATTTT CSARVSRLRGNSNQPQHF
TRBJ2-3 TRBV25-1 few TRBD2 TGTGCCAGCAGTGAGTCGAGCGGGGGAACAGATACGCAGTATTTT CASSESSGGTDTQYF
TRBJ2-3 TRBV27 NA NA TGTGCCAGCAGTCTCGGGTTCCGTGCTAGCACAGATACGCAGTATTTT CASSLGFRASTDTQYF
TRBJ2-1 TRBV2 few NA TGTGCCAGCAATTCGGGGACCCCTTCCTACAATGAGCAGTTCTTC CASNSGTPSYNEQFF
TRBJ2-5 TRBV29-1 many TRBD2 TGCAGCGTTGAGCCCCGCGGGACTAGTGAGACCCAGTACTTC CSVEPRGTSETQYF
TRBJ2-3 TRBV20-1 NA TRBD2 TGCAGTACTAGAGATGGTAGGACTAGAGCCCCAGATACGCAGTATTTT CSTRDGRTRAPDTQYF
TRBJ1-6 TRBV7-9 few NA TGTGCCACACAGGGCGGGAATTCACCCCTCCACTTT CATQGGNSPLHF
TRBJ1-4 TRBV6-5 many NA TGTGCCAGCAGTTACCAACAGGGAGTGGAATCACTGTTTTTT CASSYQQGVESLFF
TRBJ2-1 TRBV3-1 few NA TGTGCCAGCAGGGGGGTGAACAATGAGCAGTTCTTC CASRGVNNEQFF